The 8 T cell receptor beta chains presented below share a single source sample, sequenced in a study of blood T cell repertoires in COVID-19. Profiling relied on immunoSEQ multiplex PCR, and the TCRdb table lists in-frame clones only, not all of them. The table records approximately 200,000 clones, around 80% of them present only once. The sample taken for sequencing was peripheral blood. The receptors originated from a woman over 75 with COVID-19, enrolled during active disease.

The chain is built from TRBV7-8 and TRBJ1-5; tentative D call: TRBD1 (6 bases). CDR3 length equals 16 residues. With 1 base removed from V and 6 bases from J, the gap between germline ends came to 16 bases. Germline-derived CDR1 and CDR2 are SGHVS and FQNEAQ. In DNA form, the CDR3 reads TGTGCCAGCAGCTTAGACCCACAGGGAATCAGTCAGCCCCAGCATTTT. It codes for CASSLDPQGISQPQHF.

This sequence joins TRBV5-4 and TRBJ2-1; D perhaps matches TRBD2 (5 bases). The CDR3 totals 14 residues. In germline, CDR1 is SGHNT, CDR2 YYREEE (reference sequence). V was shortened by 0 bases and J by 5 bases, with 9 bases between the two germline ends. Here the CDR3 reads CASSLVSANNEQFF. CDR3 coding DNA: TGTGCCAGCAGCTTGGTTAGCGCCAACAATGAGCAGTTCTTC.

V gene TRBV29-1 combines with J gene TRBJ1-1; the D is unclear. Germline V gene data show CDR1 as SQVTM and CDR2 as ANQGSEA. The CDR3 contains 13 residues. The V end lost 6 bases, the J end lost 3 bases, and 14 bases lay between the germline ends. The CDR3, as DNA: TGCAGCGTCGCTCTCGGCGGGGACACTGAAGCTTTCTTT. Translating gives CSVALGGDTEAFF.

This clone showed up just once. The chain joins TRBV5-4 to TRBJ2-5, with 8 bases identical to TRBD2. Germline CDR1 is SGHNT and CDR2 is YYREEE (reference sequence). Trimming cost V 0 bases and J 4 bases; bases outside gene matches: 2. The CDR3 has 14 amino acids. For the CDR3, the DNA is TGTGCCAGCAGCTTGGCCAGCGGGGGAGAGACCCAGTACTTC. This translates into CASSLASGGETQYF.

The V gene is TRBV27, the J gene TRBJ2-3, with TRBD1 identical over 7 bases. Germline lookup yields CDR1 MNHEY and CDR2 SMNVEV (reference sequence). The CDR3 spans 14 residues. Trimming removed 5 bases from V and 2 bases from J; junction bases left unmatched: 4. The CDR3 DNA reads TGTGCCAGCAGTGTGGGACAGAACACAGATACGCAGTATTTT. It specifies CASSVGQNTDTQYF.

The chain links TRBV10-3 to TRBJ1-2; D may be TRBD1 (6 bases). Germline loops: CDR1 ENHRY, CDR2 SYGVKD. V lost 8 bases, J lost 3 bases, and 16 bases lay in between. This CDR3 is 14 amino acids long. The CDR3 region has the DNA TGTGCCATCTCCCCGGAAACAGGGTACTATGGCTACACCTTC. Its translation is CAISPETGYYGYTF.

The chain links TRBV28 to TRBJ2-4; the D is unclear. CDR3 length equals 12 residues. V lost 4 bases and J 7 bases, leaving 8 bases between the germline ends. Germline lookup yields CDR1 MDHEN and CDR2 SYDVKM. CDR3 nucleotide sequence: TGTGCCAGCAGTTGGCTAGTGAACATTCAGTACTTC. It codes for CASSWLVNIQYF.

Ten or more counts support this clone. CDR3 nucleotide sequence: TGTGCCAGCAGCTTAGTTCGGGGTAAGGGATACGAGCAGTACTTC. It specifies CASSLVRGKGYEQYF. This sequence joins TRBV11-2 and TRBJ2-7; maybe TRBD2 (5 bases). This CDR3 is 15 amino acids long. Trimming shortened V by 1 base and J by 4 bases, and 14 bases separated the two germline ends. Germline-derived CDR1 and CDR2 are SGHAT and FQNNGV.